Listed below are T cell receptor beta chains from one sample, sequenced in a study of OX40 agonist ivuxolimab in advanced cancers. Clones were read by immunoSEQ multiplex PCR, and TCRdb kept only the in-frame ones, dropping some. The sample contains 75,000 to 100,000 clones, around 90% of which appear only once. Sample: CD4+ or CD8+ T cells sorted from blood, taken in a trial of the OX40 agonist ivuxolimab. These receptors came from an adult with an advanced solid tumor such as melanoma, head and neck, liver or kidney cancer. CDR3s include the opening cysteine and the closing phenylalanine or tryptophan. The D gene is left open where the match is weak. Clone size is stated in some rows and not others, as once, few, many or a class when expanded.

>.|TRBJ1-2|.|12|TRBV6-6
TGTGCCAGCAGTTTCGGGAACGGCGGCTACACCTTC
CASSFGNGGYTF
>.|TRBJ2-7|.|14|TRBV29-1
TGCAGCGTTGTGCACCAAAGGGTCCCCTACGAGCAGTACTTC
CSVVHQRVPYEQYF
>.|TRBJ2-7|.|15|TRBV5-1
TGCGCCAGCAGCCCACAACAGGGTGTATCCTACGAGCAGTACTTC
CASSPQQGVSYEQYF
>.|TRBJ1-5|.|14|TRBV9
TGTGCCAGCAGCGTAGGCACGGGCAAGCAGCCCCAGCATTTT
CASSVGTGKQPQHF
>.|TRBJ1-2|.|12|TRBV6-1
TGTGCCAGCAGTGAATTTTCATATGGCTACACCTTC
CASSEFSYGYTF
>.|TRBJ1-2|.|15|TRBV5-1
TGCGCCAGCAGCTTGGCATGGGGACCGCCCTATGGCTACACCTTC
CASSLAWGPPYGYTF
>.|TRBJ1-5|.|13|TRBV27
TGTGCCAGCAGTTTATCTTACGATCAGCCCCAGCATTTT
CASSLSYDQPQHF
>.|TRBJ2-3|.|14|TRBV7-2
TGTGCCAGCAGACGAAGAGCGGCCACAGATACGCAGTATTTT
CASRRRAATDTQYF
>.|TRBJ1-4|.|14|TRBV5-4
TGTGCCAGCAGCTTGGCTGCAACTAATGAAAAACTGTTTTTT
CASSLAATNEKLFF
>.|TRBJ2-1|TRBD1|15|TRBV7-2
TGTGCCAGCAGCATCCGACAGGGGTGGTCAGGTGAGCAGTTCTTC
CASSIRQGWSGEQFF
>.|TRBJ2-3|TRBD2|17|TRBV7-2
TGTGCCAGCAGCCCAGGACTAGCGGGGGGGCCGGAGGATACGCAGTATTTT
CASSPGLAGGPEDTQYF
>.|TRBJ1-2|.|13|TRBV29-1
TGCAGCGTTGAGGGAGGCAGCTTCTATGGCTACACCTTC
CSVEGGSFYGYTF
>.|TRBJ1-3|.|15|TRBV5-1
TGCGCCAGCAGACCCGTGGAAAACTCTGGAAACACCATATATTTT
CASRPVENSGNTIYF
>.|TRBJ2-2|TRBD1|14|TRBV27
TGTGCCAGCAGTTTATGGGACAGAACCGGGGAGCTGTTTTTT
CASSLWDRTGELFF
>.|TRBJ1-5|.|15|TRBV5-8
TGTGCCAGCAGCTTGGGGGACGGGAATTATCAGCCCCAGCATTTT
CASSLGDGNYQPQHF
>.|TRBJ2-7|.|13|TRBV5-1
TGCGCCAGCAGCTTGGACACATACTACGAGCAGTACTTC
CASSLDTYYEQYF
>.|TRBJ1-2|.|13|TRBV6-5
TGTGCCAGCAGCCCCACAGTGAACTATGGCTACACCTTC
CASSPTVNYGYTF
>.|TRBJ2-5|TRBD2|16|TRBV9
TGTGCCAGCAGCGTTTACCCGGGACTAACTCAAGAGACCCAGTACTTC
CASSVYPGLTQETQYF
>.|TRBJ1-2|.|12|TRBV19
TGTGCCAGTAGTCTTGGAAACCTAGGCTACACCTTC
CASSLGNLGYTF
>few|TRBJ2-7|.|12|TRBV19
TGTGCCAGTAGTAAGTCCTCCTACGAGCAGTACTTC
CASSKSSYEQYF
>.|TRBJ2-7|.|16|TRBV9
TGTGCCAGCAGCGTAGCCGAAGGGGGGTTACCCTACGAGCAGTACTTC
CASSVAEGGLPYEQYF
>.|TRBJ1-1|.|15|TRBV5-1
TGCGCCAGCAGCTTAATCGACACGTTGAACACTGAAGCTTTCTTT
CASSLIDTLNTEAFF
>.|TRBJ2-1|.|13|TRBV27
TGTGCCAGCAGTTTACCGAATAGTGTACAGCAGTTCTTC
CASSLPNSVQQFF
>few|TRBJ1-5|.|15|TRBV18
TGTGCCAGGACCTACAAGTACAGACGGGATCAGCCCCAGCATTTT
CARTYKYRRDQPQHF
>.|TRBJ2-7|.|13|TRBV2
TGTGCCAGCAGTGGCCAGGGTCCCTACGAGCAGTACTTC
CASSGQGPYEQYF
>.|TRBJ2-3|.|14|TRBV29-1
TGCAGCGTTGACGAGCGGGTCCGCACAGATACGCAGTATTTT
CSVDERVRTDTQYF